These 23 T cell receptor beta chains came from one sample sequenced in a study of CD8+CD57+ T cells in acquired aplastic anemia. The template used for profiling TCR beta VDJ and CDR3 was genomic DNA. MiXCR, run by TCRdb on the reads, gives a single entry per CDR3 protein. The sample lists 80,000 to 100,000 distinct CDR3 sequences, roughly two thirds occurring once. All sequencing subjects had displayed CD8+CD57+ cell expansion on flow cytometry. Sequenced: sorted CD4+, CD8+, or CD8+CD57+ T cells (not recorded which) from PBMCs. The receptors here all came from a human donor with aplastic anemia.

V and J are TRBV19 and TRBJ2-5; 7 positions agree with TRBD1. Unmatched junction bases numbered 6, after V lost 7 bases and J lost 4 bases. The CDR3 length is 13 residues. CDR1 and CDR2 from the germline V gene are LNHDA and SQIVND (reference sequence). The CDR3 DNA is TGTGCCAGTAATCGGGACAGTAGAGAGACCCAGTACTTC. This codes for CASNRDSRETQYF.

The chain has TRBV19 and TRBJ2-7; 9 positions match TRBD1. The CDR3 sequence is 15 residues long. Germline V gene lookup returns CDR1 LNHDA and CDR2 SQIVND (reference sequence). With V trimmed by 4 bases and J by 2 bases, 6 bases remained unmatched. The CDR3 DNA reads as TGTGCCAGTAGTAATCCGGGACAGGGAACCTACGAGCAGTACTTC. Translation: CASSNPGQGTYEQYF.

CDR3 nucleotides: TGTGCCAGTAGTATCAACATCCCGAGAGGCGAGCAGTACTTC. This gives the protein CASSINIPRGEQYF. This chain links TRBV19 with TRBJ2-7; D uncertain. The CDR3 runs to 14 residues. CDR1 and CDR2 (germline): LNHDA, SQIVND (reference sequence). With 3 bases removed from V and 6 bases from J, the gap between germline ends came to 15 bases.

The V and J genes are TRBV7-6 and TRBJ2-7; 11 bases align to TRBD1. CDR1 and CDR2 (germline): SGHVS, FNYEAQ. With V trimmed by 5 bases and J by 4 bases, 10 bases remained unmatched. The CDR3 totals 16 residues. The CDR3 nucleotides read TGTGCCAGCAGCCCCTGGACAGGGGGCGAAGTGTACGAGCAGTACTTC. Its translation: CASSPWTGGEVYEQYF.

The rearrangement joins TRBV5-1 to TRBJ1-6; maybe TRBD1 (6 bases). The CDR3 is 15 amino acids. CDR1 and CDR2 from the germline V gene are SGHRS and YFSETQ. V was cut by 0 bases and J by 10 bases, with 14 bases left in between. This CDR3 reads CASSLDGTLSSPLHF. As DNA, the CDR3 is TGCGCCAGCAGCTTGGACGGGACATTATCCTCACCCCTCCACTTT. Full variable domain (outside the CDR3, taken from reference TRBV5-1 and TRBJ1-6): KAGVTQTPRYLIKTRGQQVTLSCSPISGHRSVSWYQQTPGQGLQFLFEYFSETQRNKGNFPGRFSGRQFSNSRSEMNVSTLELGDSALYLCASSLDGTLSSPLHFGNGTRLTVT.

CDR3: CSAQTSGVSYNEQFF. The CDR3 DNA reads as TGCAGTGCGCAAACTAGCGGGGTTTCCTACAATGAGCAGTTCTTC. V is TRBV20-1 and J is TRBJ2-1, with 10 bases identical to TRBD2. CDR1 and CDR2 from the germline V gene are DFQATT and SNEGSKA (reference sequence). The CDR3 runs 15 residues. V shed 6 bases, J shed 1 base, and the junction held 6 bases outside the gene matches.

J is TRBJ2-1 and V is TRBV10-3; 8 bases match TRBD1. Germline loops: CDR1 ENHRY, CDR2 SYGVKD. The CDR3 has 16 residues. Germline trimming cut 3 bases from V and 0 bases from J; bases unmatched to any gene: 4. In DNA form, the CDR3 reads TGTGCCATCAGTGACCAGGGGGCGAGCTCCTACAATGAGCAGTTCTTC. The encoded protein is CAISDQGASSYNEQFF.

V is TRBV20-1 and J is TRBJ2-7, with 13 positions matching TRBD2. Germline V CDR1 and CDR2: DFQATT, SNEGSKA (reference sequence). The junction had 3 bases not matched to a gene; V was cut back by 5 bases and J by 2 bases. The CDR3 loop spans 14 amino acids. The CDR3 loop reads CSAGGTSGAYEQYF. Here the CDR3 DNA reads TGCAGTGCTGGCGGGACTAGCGGGGCCTACGAGCAGTACTTC.

The chain employs TRBV7-2 and TRBJ1-5; the D is unclear. V lost 2 bases and J 3 bases, leaving 5 bases between the germline ends. There are 13 residues in the CDR3. Germline V CDR1 and CDR2: SGHTA, FQGNSA. CDR3 nucleotides: TGTGCCAGCAGCTTAATCGACAATCAGCCCCAGCATTTT. Protein product: CASSLIDNQPQHF.

This clonotype was seen only a few times. The rearrangement uses TRBV4-1 and TRBJ2-3; D may be TRBD1 or TRBD2 (5 bases each). The CDR3 extends over 16 amino acids. In germline, CDR1 is MGHRA, CDR2 YSYEKL. V lost 3 bases and J 0 bases, leaving 13 bases between the germline ends. CDR3 DNA: TGCGCCAGCAGCCATTCACGGGGCCCTAGCACAGATACGCAGTATTTT. Translated, it gives CASSHSRGPSTDTQYF.

This clonotype has at least ten counts. The rearrangement uses TRBV7-3 and TRBJ2-2; D is ambiguous. V was clipped by 2 bases and J by 7 bases, with 8 bases between them. Germline V lookup: CDR1 SGHTA, CDR2 FQGTGA. This CDR3 is built from 13 residues. As DNA, the CDR3 is TGTGCCAGCAGCTTATATGGGAACGGGGAGCTGTTTTTT. It specifies CASSLYGNGELFF.

A word on this clonotype: The CDR3 end shows no conserved phenylalanine or tryptophan, and so a read error is likely. It is unclear where the CDR3 begins or ends on the DNA, so no DNA is shown, and the CDR3 is as TCRdb lists it. This chain links TRBV24-1 with TRBJ1-2. The CDR3 is 12 residues long, ends included. Germline V gene lookup returns CDR1 KGHDR and CDR2 SFDVKD. CDR3 residues: CATSLAESLAVG.

In its sample, this clonotype was seen many times. This chain uses TRBV7-9 with TRBJ1-4; 8 nucleotides align to TRBD1. Germline trimming cut 2 bases from V and 7 bases from J; bases unmatched to any gene: 9. The germline V gene encodes CDR1 SEHNR and CDR2 FQNEAQ (reference sequence). This CDR3 region has 16 residues. Written as DNA, the CDR3 is TGTGCCAGCAGCTTAATCACAGGGGGGTATAGTGAAAAACTGTTTTTT. Translating gives CASSLITGGYSEKLFF.

This sequence joins TRBV10-3 and TRBJ1-1, with no clear D. The CDR3 runs 13 residues. Per the germline V gene, CDR1 is ENHRY and CDR2 is SYGVKD. V gave up 7 bases and J gave up 0 bases, with 9 bases separating them. In DNA form, the CDR3 reads TGTGCCATCACCAACGGGTTGAACACTGAAGCTTTCTTT. Protein sequence: CAITNGLNTEAFF.

The chain recombines TRBV3-1 with TRBJ1-4, with TRBD1 as a possible D gene (6 bases). The CDR3 loop spans 14 amino acids. V was trimmed by 5 bases and J by 7 bases, leaving 14 bases between them. The germline V gene has CDR1 LGHDT and CDR2 YNNKEL (reference sequence). The CDR3 reads CASSSRGAAEKLFF. CDR3 DNA: TGTGCCAGCAGCTCCAGGGGCGCAGCTGAAAAACTGTTTTTT.

There are a few counts of this clonotype. The rearrangement joins TRBV15 to TRBJ2-7; 7 bases fit TRBD1. CDR3 size: 15 residues. CDR1 is LNHNV and CDR2 is YYDKDF in the germline V gene (reference sequence). V shed 3 bases and J 5 bases; nucleotides not matched to a gene: 10. CDR3 loop: CATSSATGFLDEQYF. The CDR3 region has the DNA TGTGCCACCAGCAGCGCGACAGGGTTTTTAGACGAGCAGTACTTC.

The V gene is TRBV19, the J gene TRBJ1-5, with D maybe TRBD1 (5 bases). Deletions cut 8 bases from V and 2 bases from J, with 13 bases between. The germline V gene has CDR1 LNHDA and CDR2 SQIVND (reference sequence). The CDR3 covers 14 residues. The CDR3 region has the DNA TGTGCCAGTTTGAGGGGCAGGGGCAATCAGCCCCAGCATTTT. It encodes CASLRGRGNQPQHF.

As to this clonotype: One end of the junction is discordant with germline, which a read error may explain. The rearrangement links TRBV15 to TRBJ2-1; TRBD2 aligns across 16 bases. Germline V CDR1 and CDR2: LNHNV, YYDKDF (reference sequence). CDR3 length equals 17 residues. In nucleotides, the CDR3 is TGTGCCAGCAGCGGGACTAGCGGGAGGGCGAGCTACAATGAGCAGTTCTTC. Its protein is CASSGTSGRASYNEQFF.

In its sample, this clonotype is medium-sized (0.01 to 0.1%). The J gene is TRBJ2-5, the V gene TRBV29-1; 7 bases are shared with TRBD2. The CDR3 runs to 12 residues. V dropped 6 bases and J dropped 4; count of bases not matched to a gene: 5. The germline CDR1 and CDR2 sequences are SQVTM and ANQGSEA. The CDR3: CSVPWGGETQYF. CDR3 bases: TGCAGCGTACCATGGGGGGGAGAGACCCAGTACTTC. Complete variable domain (other parts from reference TRBV29-1 and TRBJ2-5): SAVISQKPSRDICQRGTSLTIQCQVDSQVTMMFWYRQQPGQSLTLIATANQGSEATYESGFVIDKFPISRPNLTFSTLTVSNMSPEDSSIYLCSVPWGGETQYFGPGTRLLVL.

The chain has TRBV20-1 and TRBJ1-1; D is undetermined. The V end was cut by 3 bases, the J end by 4 bases, with 15 bases between. Germline lookup yields CDR1 DFQATT and CDR2 SNEGSKA (reference sequence). The CDR3 is made up of 14 amino acids. DNA for the CDR3: TGCAGTGCTAGCGGGGTGGAGGGAACCACTGAAGCTTTCTTT. It specifies CSASGVEGTTEAFF.

This chain uses TRBV9 with TRBJ2-7; weak D call: TRBD1 (6 bases). TRBJ2-5 explains the end of the DNA better; the J call may be wrong. The CDR3 covers 14 residues. Germline V gene lookup returns CDR1 SGDLS and CDR2 YYNGEE. In DNA, the CDR3 is TGTGCCAGCAGCCCAGGGGTTGGCCGGGAGACCCAGTACTTC. Amino acids: CASSPGVGRETQYF.

The V and J genes are TRBV2 and TRBJ2-5; D is undetermined. The germline V and J ends were trimmed by 2 bases and 5 bases, with 3 bases remaining between them. The V gene's germline CDR1 is SNHLY and CDR2 FYNNEI. There are 11 residues in the CDR3. Written as DNA, the CDR3 is TGTGCCAGCAGTGAACGCGAGACCCAGTACTTC. Translated: CASSERETQYF.

As regards this clonotype: One end of the junction is discordant with germline, which a read error may explain. The genes are TRBV9 and TRBJ2-3; 8 nucleotides align to TRBD1. Per germline, CDR1 SGDLS and CDR2 YYNGEE. The CDR3 sequence is 16 residues long. The CDR3 sequence: CASSSPDRALTDTQYF. The CDR3, as DNA: TGCGCCAGCAGCTCTCCGGACAGGGCCCTCACAGATACGCAGTATTTT. Complete variable domain (other parts from reference TRBV9 and TRBJ2-3): DSGVTQTPKHLITATGQRVTLRCSPRSGDLSVYWYQQSLDQGLQFLIQYYNGEERAKGNILERFSAQQFPDLHSELNLSSLELGDSALYFCASSSPDRALTDTQYFGPGTRLTVL.